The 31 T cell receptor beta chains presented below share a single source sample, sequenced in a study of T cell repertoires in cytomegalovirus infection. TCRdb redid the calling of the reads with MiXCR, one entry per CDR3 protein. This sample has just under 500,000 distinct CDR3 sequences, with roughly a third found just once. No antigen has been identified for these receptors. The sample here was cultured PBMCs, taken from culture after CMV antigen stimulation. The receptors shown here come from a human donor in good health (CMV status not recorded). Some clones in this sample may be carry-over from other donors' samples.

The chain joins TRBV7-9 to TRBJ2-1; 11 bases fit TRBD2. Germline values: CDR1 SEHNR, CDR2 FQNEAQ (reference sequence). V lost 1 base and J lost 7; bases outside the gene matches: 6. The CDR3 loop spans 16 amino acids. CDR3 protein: CASSLVLAGDMNEQFF. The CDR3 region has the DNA TGTGCCAGCAGCTTAGTACTAGCGGGAGATATGAATGAGCAGTTCTTC. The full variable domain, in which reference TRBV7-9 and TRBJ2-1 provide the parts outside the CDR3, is DTGVSQNPRHKITKRGQNVTFRCDPISEHNRLYWYRQTLGQGPEFLTYFQNEAQLEKSRLLSDRFSAERPKGSFSTLEIQRTEQGDSAMYLCASSLVLAGDMNEQFFGPGTRLTVL.

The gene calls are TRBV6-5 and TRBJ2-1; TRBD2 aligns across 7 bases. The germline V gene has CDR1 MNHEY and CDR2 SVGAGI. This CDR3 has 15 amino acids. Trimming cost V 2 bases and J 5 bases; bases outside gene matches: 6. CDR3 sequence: CASSYEGGPDNEQFF. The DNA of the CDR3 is TGTGCCAGCAGTTACGAGGGAGGGCCTGACAATGAGCAGTTCTTC.

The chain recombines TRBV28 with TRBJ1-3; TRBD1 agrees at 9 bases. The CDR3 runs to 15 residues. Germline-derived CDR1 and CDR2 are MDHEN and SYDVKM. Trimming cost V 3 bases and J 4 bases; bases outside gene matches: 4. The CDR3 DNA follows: TGTGCCAGCAGTTTGGACAGGGGTATAGGAAACACCATATATTTT. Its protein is CASSLDRGIGNTIYF.

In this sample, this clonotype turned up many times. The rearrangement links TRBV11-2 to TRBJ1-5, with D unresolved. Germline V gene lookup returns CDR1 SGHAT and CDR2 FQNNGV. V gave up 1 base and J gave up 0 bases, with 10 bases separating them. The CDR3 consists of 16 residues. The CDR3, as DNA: TGTGCCAGCAGCTTAGTCCCCGTCTATAGCAATCAGCCCCAGCATTTT. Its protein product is CASSLVPVYSNQPQHF.

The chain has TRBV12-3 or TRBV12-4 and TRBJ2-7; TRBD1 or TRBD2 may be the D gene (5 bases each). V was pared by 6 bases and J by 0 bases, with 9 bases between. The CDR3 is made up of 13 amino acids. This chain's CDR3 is CASRPGASYEQYF. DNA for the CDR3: TGTGCCAGCAGGCCCGGGGCCTCCTACGAGCAGTACTTC.

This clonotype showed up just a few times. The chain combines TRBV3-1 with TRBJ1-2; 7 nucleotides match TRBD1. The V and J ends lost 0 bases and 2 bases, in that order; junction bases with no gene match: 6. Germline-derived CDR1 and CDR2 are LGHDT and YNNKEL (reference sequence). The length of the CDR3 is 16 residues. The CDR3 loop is CASSQELGQPNYGYTF. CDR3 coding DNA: TGTGCCAGCAGCCAAGAGTTGGGACAGCCAAACTATGGCTACACCTTC. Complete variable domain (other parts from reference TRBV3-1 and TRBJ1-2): DTAVSQTPKYLVTQMGNDKSIKCEQNLGHDTMYWYKQDSKKFLKIMFSYNNKELIINETVPNRFSPKSPDKAHLNLHINSLELGDSAVYFCASSQELGQPNYGYTFGSGTRLTVV.

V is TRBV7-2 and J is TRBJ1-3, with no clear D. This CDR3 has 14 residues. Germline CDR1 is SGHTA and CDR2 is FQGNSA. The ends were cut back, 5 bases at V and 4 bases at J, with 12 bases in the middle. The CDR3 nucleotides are TGTGCCAGCAGCCCCGTTGGTACAGGAAACACCATATATTTT. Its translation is CASSPVGTGNTIYF.

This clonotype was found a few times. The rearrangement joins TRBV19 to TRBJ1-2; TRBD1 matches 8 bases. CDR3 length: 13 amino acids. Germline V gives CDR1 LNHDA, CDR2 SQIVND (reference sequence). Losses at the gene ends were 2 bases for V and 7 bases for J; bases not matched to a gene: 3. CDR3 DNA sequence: TGTGCCAGTAGTATACAGGGGGCACTTGGCTACACCTTC. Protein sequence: CASSIQGALGYTF.

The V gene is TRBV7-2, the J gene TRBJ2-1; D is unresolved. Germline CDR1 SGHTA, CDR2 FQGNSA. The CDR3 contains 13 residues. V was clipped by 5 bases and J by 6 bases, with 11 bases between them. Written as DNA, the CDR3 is TGTGCCAGCAGCCGTCATCAGGTCAATGAGCAGTTCTTC. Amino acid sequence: CASSRHQVNEQFF. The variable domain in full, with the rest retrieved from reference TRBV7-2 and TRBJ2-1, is GAGVSQSPSNKVTEKGKDVELRCDPISGHTALYWYRQSLGQGLEFLIYFQGNSAPDKSGLPSDRFSAERTGGSVSTLTIQRTQQEDSAVYLCASSRHQVNEQFFGPGTRLTVL.

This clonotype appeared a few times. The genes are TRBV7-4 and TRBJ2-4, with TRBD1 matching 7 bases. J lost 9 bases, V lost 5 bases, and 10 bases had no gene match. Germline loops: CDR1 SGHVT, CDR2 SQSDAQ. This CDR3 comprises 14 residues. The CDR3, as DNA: TGTGCCAGCAGCCTCGGGACAGCCTGTGGCATTCAGTACTTC. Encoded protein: CASSLGTACGIQYF.

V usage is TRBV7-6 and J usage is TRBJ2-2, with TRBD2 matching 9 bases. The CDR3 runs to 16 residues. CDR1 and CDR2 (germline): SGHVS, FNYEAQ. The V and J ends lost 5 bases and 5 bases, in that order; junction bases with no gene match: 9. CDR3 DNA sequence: TGTGCCAGCAGCGCCGGGACTAGCCGGGGGACCGGGGAGCTGTTTTTT. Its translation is CASSAGTSRGTGELFF.

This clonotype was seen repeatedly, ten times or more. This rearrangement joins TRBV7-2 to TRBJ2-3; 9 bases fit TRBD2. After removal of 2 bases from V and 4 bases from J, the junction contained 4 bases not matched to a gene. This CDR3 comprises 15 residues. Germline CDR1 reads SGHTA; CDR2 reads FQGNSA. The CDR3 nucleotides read TGTGCCAGCAGCTTAATAGCGGGAGATTCAGATACGCAGTATTTT. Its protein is CASSLIAGDSDTQYF.

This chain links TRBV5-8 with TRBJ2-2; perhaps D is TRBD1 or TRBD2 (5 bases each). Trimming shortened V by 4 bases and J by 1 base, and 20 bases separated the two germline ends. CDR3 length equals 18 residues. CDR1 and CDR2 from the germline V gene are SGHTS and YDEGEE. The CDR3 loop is CASSEDIHGVGNTGELFF. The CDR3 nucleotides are TGTGCCAGCAGCGAGGACATCCACGGGGTGGGGAACACCGGGGAGCTGTTTTTT.

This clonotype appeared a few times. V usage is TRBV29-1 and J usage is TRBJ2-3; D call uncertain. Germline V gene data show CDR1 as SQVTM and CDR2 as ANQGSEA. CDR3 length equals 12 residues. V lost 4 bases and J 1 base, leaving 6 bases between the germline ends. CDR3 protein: CSVGARTDTQYF. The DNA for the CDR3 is TGCAGCGTTGGGGCCCGCACAGATACGCAGTATTTT.

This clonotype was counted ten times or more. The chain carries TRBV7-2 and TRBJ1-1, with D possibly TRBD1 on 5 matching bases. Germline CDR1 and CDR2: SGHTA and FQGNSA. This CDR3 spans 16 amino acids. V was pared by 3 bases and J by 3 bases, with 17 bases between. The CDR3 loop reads CASSFTGGNFYTEAFF. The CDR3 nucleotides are TGTGCCAGCAGCTTTACCGGGGGAAATTTCTACACTGAAGCTTTCTTT.

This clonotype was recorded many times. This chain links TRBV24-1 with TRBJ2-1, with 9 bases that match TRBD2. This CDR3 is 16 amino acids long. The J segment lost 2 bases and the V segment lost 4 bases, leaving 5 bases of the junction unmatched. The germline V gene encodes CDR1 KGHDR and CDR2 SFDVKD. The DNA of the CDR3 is TGTGCCACCAGTGACCCCCTAGCGGGACCCTACAATGAGCAGTTCTTC. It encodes CATSDPLAGPYNEQFF.

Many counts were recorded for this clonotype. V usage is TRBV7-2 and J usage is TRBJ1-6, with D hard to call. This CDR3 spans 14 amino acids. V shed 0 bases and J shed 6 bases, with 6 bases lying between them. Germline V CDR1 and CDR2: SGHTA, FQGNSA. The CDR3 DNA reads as TGTGCCAGCAGCTTAGCCCAGTTTAATTCACCCCTCCACTTT. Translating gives CASSLAQFNSPLHF.

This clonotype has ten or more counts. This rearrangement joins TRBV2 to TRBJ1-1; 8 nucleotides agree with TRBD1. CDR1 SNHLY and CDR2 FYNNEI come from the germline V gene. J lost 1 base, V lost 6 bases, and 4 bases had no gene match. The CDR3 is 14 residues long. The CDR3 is CASSIQGGNTEAFF. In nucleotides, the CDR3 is TGTGCCAGCAGCATACAGGGGGGGAACACTGAAGCTTTCTTT.

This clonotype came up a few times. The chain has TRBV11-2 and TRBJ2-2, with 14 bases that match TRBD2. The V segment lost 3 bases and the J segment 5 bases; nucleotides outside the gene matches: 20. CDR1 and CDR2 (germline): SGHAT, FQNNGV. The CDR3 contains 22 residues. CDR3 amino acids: CASSLRVGPGLAGERKTGELFF. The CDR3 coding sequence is TGTGCCAGCAGCTTGCGGGTGGGGCCGGGACTAGCGGGAGAACGGAAAACCGGGGAGCTGTTTTTT.

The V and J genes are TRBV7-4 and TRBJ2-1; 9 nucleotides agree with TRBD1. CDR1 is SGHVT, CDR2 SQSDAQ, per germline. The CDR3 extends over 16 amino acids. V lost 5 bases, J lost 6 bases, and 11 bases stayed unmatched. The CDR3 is CASSLGSQGASNEQFF. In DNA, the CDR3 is TGTGCCAGCAGCCTAGGGTCACAGGGGGCCTCCAATGAGCAGTTCTTC.

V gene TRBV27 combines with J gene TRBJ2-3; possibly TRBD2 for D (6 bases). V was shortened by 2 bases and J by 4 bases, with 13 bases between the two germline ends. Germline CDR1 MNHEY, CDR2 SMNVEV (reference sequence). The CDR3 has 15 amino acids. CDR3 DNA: TGTGCCAGCAGTTTAGGCGGGGCCCGCCCAGATACGCAGTATTTT. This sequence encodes CASSLGGARPDTQYF.

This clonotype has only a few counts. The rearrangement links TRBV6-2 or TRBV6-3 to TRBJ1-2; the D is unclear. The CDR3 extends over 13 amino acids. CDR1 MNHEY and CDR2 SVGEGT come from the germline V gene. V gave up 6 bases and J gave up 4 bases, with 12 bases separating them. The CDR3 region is CASRPQEFYGYTF. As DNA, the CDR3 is TGTGCCAGCAGACCACAAGAATTCTATGGCTACACCTTC.

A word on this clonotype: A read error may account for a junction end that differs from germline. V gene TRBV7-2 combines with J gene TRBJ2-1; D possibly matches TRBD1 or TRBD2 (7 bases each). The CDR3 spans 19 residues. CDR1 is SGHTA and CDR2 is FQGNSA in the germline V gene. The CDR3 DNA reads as TGTGCCAGCAGCCTATCAGCGAGGGGGCGTGGACTAGTCTACAATGAGAAGTTCTTC. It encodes CASSLSARGRGLVYNEKFF.

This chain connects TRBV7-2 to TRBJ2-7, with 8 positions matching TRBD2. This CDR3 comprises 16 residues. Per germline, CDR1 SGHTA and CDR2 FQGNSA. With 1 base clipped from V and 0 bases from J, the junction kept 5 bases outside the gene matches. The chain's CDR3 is CASSLDTGGLSYEQYF. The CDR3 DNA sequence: TGTGCCAGCAGCTTAGATACGGGAGGGCTCTCCTACGAGCAGTACTTC.

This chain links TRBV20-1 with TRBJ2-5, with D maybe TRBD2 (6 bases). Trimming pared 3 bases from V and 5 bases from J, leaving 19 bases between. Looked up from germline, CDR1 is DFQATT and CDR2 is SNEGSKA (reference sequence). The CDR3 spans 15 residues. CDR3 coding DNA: TGCAGTGCTAGTAGCGGAGGAGGTGGGGGGGAGACCCAGTACTTC. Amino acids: CSASSGGGGGETQYF.

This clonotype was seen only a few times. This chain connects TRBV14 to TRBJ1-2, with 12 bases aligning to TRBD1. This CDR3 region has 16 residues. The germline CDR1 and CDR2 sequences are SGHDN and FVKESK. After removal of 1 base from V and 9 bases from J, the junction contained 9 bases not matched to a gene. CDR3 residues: CASSQGVGGQGASYTF. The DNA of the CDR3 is TGTGCCAGCAGCCAAGGCGTGGGGGGACAGGGGGCCAGCTACACCTTC.

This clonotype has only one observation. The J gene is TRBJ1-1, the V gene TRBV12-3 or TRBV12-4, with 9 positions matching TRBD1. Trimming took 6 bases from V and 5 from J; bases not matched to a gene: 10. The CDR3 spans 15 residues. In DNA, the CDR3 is TGTGCCAGCAGCCGACGGGACAGGGCGGAGACTGAAGCTTTCTTT. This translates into CASSRRDRAETEAFF.

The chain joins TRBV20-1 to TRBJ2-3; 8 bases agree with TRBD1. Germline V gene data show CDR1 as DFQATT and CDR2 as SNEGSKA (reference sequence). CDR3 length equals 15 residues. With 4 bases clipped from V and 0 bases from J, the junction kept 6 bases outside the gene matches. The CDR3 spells CSATTRQGSTDTQYF. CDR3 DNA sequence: TGCAGTGCTACAACCAGACAGGGGAGCACAGATACGCAGTATTTT.

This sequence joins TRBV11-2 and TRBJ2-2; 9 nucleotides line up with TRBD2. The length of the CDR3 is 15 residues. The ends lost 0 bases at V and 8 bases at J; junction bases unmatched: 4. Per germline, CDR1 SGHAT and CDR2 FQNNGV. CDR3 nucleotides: TGTGCCAGCAGCTTAGATCGTCTAGCGGGAGGGGAGCTGTTTTTT. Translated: CASSLDRLAGGELFF.

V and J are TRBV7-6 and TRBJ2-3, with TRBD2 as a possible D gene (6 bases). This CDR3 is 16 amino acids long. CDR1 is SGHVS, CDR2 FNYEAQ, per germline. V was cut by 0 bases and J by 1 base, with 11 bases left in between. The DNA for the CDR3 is TGTGCCAGCAGCTTAGCGCGGGGTAGCGGCACAGATACGCAGTATTTT. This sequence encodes CASSLARGSGTDTQYF.

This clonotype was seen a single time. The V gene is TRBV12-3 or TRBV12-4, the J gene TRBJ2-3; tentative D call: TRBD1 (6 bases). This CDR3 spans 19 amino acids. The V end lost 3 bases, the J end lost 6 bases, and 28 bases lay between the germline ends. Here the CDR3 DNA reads TGTGCCAGCAGTTTGGGCAGGGGAGAAAGGGATACCAGCCCGGATACGCAGTATTTT. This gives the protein CASSLGRGERDTSPDTQYF.